The next 8 T cell receptor beta chains were all read from a single sample in a study of breast tumors, draining lymph nodes, adjacent tissues. TCRdb processed the multiplex PCR reads anew with MiXCR; each CDR3 protein has one entry. Here the sample spans 60,000 to 65,000 distinct CDR3 sequences, approximately 57% being singletons. Sequencing was carried out using breast tumor tissue. These TCRs come from a female donor with breast cancer. Some clones in this sample may be carry-over from other donors' samples.

This clonotype was seen a handful of times. The chain recombines TRBV20-1 with TRBJ1-1, with D maybe TRBD1 (6 bases). The germline V and J ends were trimmed by 1 base and 0 bases, with 9 bases remaining between them. The CDR3 consists of 14 residues. CDR1 and CDR2 from the germline V gene are DFQATT and SNEGSKA (reference sequence). The DNA of the CDR3 is TGCAGTGCTAGAGCCACAGGGATGAACACTGAAGCTTTCTTT. Residues: CSARATGMNTEAFF.

This clonotype was recorded a few times. This chain connects TRBV14 to TRBJ2-6; 7 bases map to TRBD1. Germline trimming cut 5 bases from V and 0 bases from J; bases unmatched to any gene: 7. CDR1 is SGHDN and CDR2 is FVKESK in the germline V gene. This CDR3 contains 17 residues. CDR3 protein: CASSITGDGSGANVLTF. The CDR3, as DNA: TGTGCCAGCAGCATAACAGGGGACGGCTCTGGGGCCAACGTCCTGACTTTC.

The rearrangement uses TRBV20-1 and TRBJ2-3; either TRBD1 or TRBD2 may fit D (5 bases each). The CDR3 covers 12 residues. V was clipped by 6 bases and J by 5 bases, with 12 bases between them. Germline values: CDR1 DFQATT, CDR2 SNEGSKA (reference sequence). The CDR3 DNA reads as TGCAGTGCAGGGACGGCGGGAGATACGCAGTATTTT. It codes for CSAGTAGDTQYF.

V and J are TRBV7-9 and TRBJ1-6; D possibly corresponds to TRBD1 (6 bases). Trimming took 4 bases from V and 10 from J, leaving 20 bases between them. This CDR3 comprises 16 residues. The germline gives CDR1 SEHNR, CDR2 FQNEAQ (reference sequence). The DNA of the CDR3 is TGTGCCAGCAGCTCCCTACGGGGGGCGGCGGGCTCACCCCTCCACTTT. Translation: CASSSLRGAAGSPLHF. Together with reference TRBV7-9 and TRBJ1-6, the CDR3 gives the full variable domain: DTGVSQNPRHKITKRGQNVTFRCDPISEHNRLYWYRQTLGQGPEFLTYFQNEAQLEKSRLLSDRFSAERPKGSFSTLEIQRTEQGDSAMYLCASSSLRGAAGSPLHFGNGTRLTVT.

This clonotype was seen repeatedly, ten times or more. The chain uses TRBV7-3 and TRBJ1-1; the D is unclear. V shed 6 bases and J shed 0 bases, with 8 bases lying between them. The CDR3 loop spans 13 amino acids. The germline CDR1 and CDR2 sequences are SGHTA and FQGTGA. CDR3 sequence (DNA): TGTGCCAGCAGTGCGGGCATGAACACTGAAGCTTTCTTT. Its protein is CASSAGMNTEAFF.

A single count supports this clonotype. The chain carries TRBV25-1 and TRBJ1-2, with D uncertain. From germline, CDR1 is MGHDK and CDR2 SYGVNS. The length of the CDR3 is 18 residues. The V end lost 4 bases, the J end lost 3 bases, and 24 bases lay between the germline ends. The CDR3 reads CASSARASGGNGHYGYTF. The CDR3 DNA reads TGTGCCAGCAGTGCTAGAGCGTCGGGAGGGAACGGGCACTATGGCTACACCTTC.

This clonotype was seen many times. The V gene is TRBV13, the J gene TRBJ2-1, with 9 bases aligning to TRBD2. This CDR3 spans 14 amino acids. Losses at the gene ends were 7 bases for V and 7 bases for J; bases not matched to a gene: 8. Germline V gene data show CDR1 as PRHDT and CDR2 as FYEKMQ (reference sequence). CDR3 sequence reads: CASKRLAGRNEQFF. CDR3 nucleotide sequence: TGTGCCAGCAAGAGGCTAGCGGGAAGGAATGAGCAGTTCTTC.

The chain recombines TRBV7-2 with TRBJ1-5, with no clear D. Trimming took 1 base from V and 11 from J, leaving 21 bases between them. Germline assignment: CDR1 SGHTA and CDR2 FQGNSA. The CDR3 is 16 residues long. The CDR3 protein is CASSLGAVNDRWTQHF. The DNA of the CDR3 is TGTGCCAGCAGCTTAGGGGCAGTCAACGATCGGTGGACCCAGCATTTT.